This entry concerns a single T cell receptor beta chain. Its antigen is not identified. The CDR3 spans 15 residues. Per germline, CDR1 SGHRS and CDR2 YFSETQ. The trim removed 4 bases at V and 7 bases at J, leaving 7 bases unmatched. TCR beta CDR3 sequences were amplified from RNA transcripts. HTBI primers were used for first-round RT-PCR of the TCR CDR3. TCRdb ran MiXCR on the multiplex PCR reads and lists one entry per CDR3 protein. Among about 400,000 distinct CDR3 sequences listed, 11% to 15% were seen once. Orbital computed tomography and thyroid ultrasound, together with serum TRAb and thyroxine and clinical symptoms, were used for diagnoses. This record belongs to a study of T cells in Graves' hyperthyroidism and ophthalmopathy. Study background: At initial diagnosis, before any treatment had begun, peripheral blood was obtained. The study, taken as a whole, reports: Blood also carried most thyroid clonotypes expanded above 0.001.

This chain connects TRBV5-1 to TRBJ2-2; 10 bases are a match to TRBD1. The sequencing input was blood. This TCR derives from a middle-aged man with Graves' ophthalmopathy. CDR3 coding DNA: TGCGCCAGCAGCGAAGGACAGGGGGGAGTCGGGGAGCTGTTTTTT. Residues: CASSEGQGGVGELFF.